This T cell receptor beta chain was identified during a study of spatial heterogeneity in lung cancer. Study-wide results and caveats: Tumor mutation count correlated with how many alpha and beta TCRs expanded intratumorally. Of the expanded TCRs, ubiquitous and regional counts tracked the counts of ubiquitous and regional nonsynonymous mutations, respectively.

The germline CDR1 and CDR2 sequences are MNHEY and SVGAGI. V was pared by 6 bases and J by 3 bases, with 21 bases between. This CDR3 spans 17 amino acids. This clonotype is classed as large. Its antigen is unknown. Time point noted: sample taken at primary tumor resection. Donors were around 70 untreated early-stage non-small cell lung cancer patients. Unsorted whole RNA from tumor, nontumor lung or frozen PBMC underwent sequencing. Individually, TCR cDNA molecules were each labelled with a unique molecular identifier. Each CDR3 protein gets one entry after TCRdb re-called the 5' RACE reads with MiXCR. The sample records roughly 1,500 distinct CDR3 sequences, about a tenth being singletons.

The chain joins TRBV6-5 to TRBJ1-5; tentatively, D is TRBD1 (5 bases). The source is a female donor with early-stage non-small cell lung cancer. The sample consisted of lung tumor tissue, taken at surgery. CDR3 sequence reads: CASSPAGPLGLNQPQHF. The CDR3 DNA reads TGTGCCAGCAGCCCGGCGGGTCCGTTGGGGCTCAATCAGCCCCAGCATTTT.